These 11 T cell receptor beta chains were sequenced from one sample in a study of Ad26.COV2.S vaccination and SARS-CoV-2 variants. The assay was immunoSEQ multiplex PCR, and TCRdb's table has in-frame clones only and misses some. Here the sample spans over 100,000 clones, roughly 75% being singletons. The sample in question was peripheral blood, obtained after recovery from COVID-19. The receptors were sampled from a human donor who had recovered from COVID-19.

The rearrangement uses TRBV28 and TRBJ2-2, with 8 bases lining up with TRBD1. CDR1 MDHEN and CDR2 SYDVKM come from the germline V gene. This CDR3 has 16 amino acids. The V gene end was trimmed by 7 bases and the J gene end by 2 bases; junction bases not matched to a gene: 9. The CDR3 nucleotides are TGTGCCAGCACCCAGGGCGGACAGGGCAACACCGGGGAGCTGTTTTTT. Residues: CASTQGGQGNTGELFF.

The chain uses TRBV19 and TRBJ2-3, with D perhaps matching TRBD2 (6 bases). The CDR3 runs to 15 residues. Trimming stripped 5 bases from V and 2 bases from J, with 14 bases between. Germline values: CDR1 LNHDA, CDR2 SQIVND (reference sequence). The CDR3 coding sequence is TGTGCCAGTAGTGGCATTAGCGGTAACACAGATACGCAGTATTTT. Translated, it gives CASSGISGNTDTQYF.

The chain has TRBV30 and TRBJ2-3, with 8 nucleotides matching TRBD2. Germline values: CDR1 GTSNPN, CDR2 SVGIG (reference sequence). The CDR3 is made up of 14 amino acids. The V and J ends lost 1 base and 0 bases, in that order; junction bases with no gene match: 0. As DNA, the CDR3 is TGTGCCTGGAGTGGCGGGAGGAGCACAGATACGCAGTATTTT. Amino acid sequence: CAWSGGRSTDTQYF. Drawing the rest from reference TRBV30 and TRBJ2-3, the complete variable domain is SQTIHQWPATLVQPVGSPLSLECTVEGTSNPNLYWYRQAAGRGLQLLFYSVGIGQISSEVPQNLSASRPQDRQFILSSKKLLLSDSGFYLCAWSGGRSTDTQYFGPGTRLTVL.

This clone was observed a single time. Compared with germline, one end of the junction differs, possibly owing to a read error. The V call is TRBV6-5, the J call TRBJ1-6, with no clear D. The germline CDR1 and CDR2 sequences are MNHEY and SVGAGI. The CDR3 has 15 amino acids. DNA for the CDR3: TGTGCCAGCAGTTACACTAGATCGTCGGGCGGACCTGAGTACTTT. Amino acids: CASSYTRSSGGPEYF.

The V and J genes are TRBV27 and TRBJ1-5; D not certain. Germline CDR1 is MNHEY and CDR2 is SMNVEV (reference sequence). The CDR3 spans 12 residues. The ends were cut back, 6 bases at V and 15 bases at J, with 18 bases in the middle. CDR3 sequence (DNA): TGTGCCAGCAGCGCCTGGACTGACAACTTGCATTTT. This translates into CASSAWTDNLHF.

This chain connects TRBV4-2 to TRBJ1-2, with D possibly TRBD1 on 6 matching bases. Trimming removed 1 base from V and 0 bases from J, with 9 bases in between. CDR3 length: 15 amino acids. The germline gives CDR1 LGHNA, CDR2 YNFKEQ. The CDR3 region has the DNA TGTGCCAGCAGCCAAGGACAGGCAACTAACTATGGCTACACCTTC. Its protein product is CASSQGQATNYGYTF.

The rearrangement uses TRBV24-1 and TRBJ2-1, with 14 bases fitting TRBD2. CDR1 is KGHDR and CDR2 is SFDVKD in the germline V gene. The CDR3 sequence is 13 residues long. The V gene end was trimmed by 9 bases and the J gene end by 6 bases; junction bases not matched to a gene: 0. CDR3 sequence reads: CATGLAGGNEQFF. CDR3 DNA: TGTGCCACCGGACTAGCGGGGGGCAATGAGCAGTTCTTC.

This chain uses TRBV6-5 with TRBJ2-2; 7 bases map to TRBD2. From germline, CDR1 is MNHEY and CDR2 SVGAGI. CDR3 length: 15 amino acids. With V trimmed by 6 bases and J by 5 bases, 9 bases remained unmatched. The CDR3 loop reads CASRSSSGVTGELFF. The DNA for the CDR3 is TGTGCCAGCAGAAGTTCTAGCGGCGTAACCGGGGAGCTGTTTTTT.

The chain recombines TRBV28 with TRBJ1-2; D remains ambiguous. This CDR3 contains 16 residues. The V gene's germline CDR1 is MDHEN and CDR2 SYDVKM. Trimming removed 10 bases at V and 1 base at J, with 22 bases between. CDR3 amino acids: CATLEERLGINYGYTF. The CDR3 region has the DNA TGTGCCACCTTGGAGGAAAGGTTGGGGATTAACTATGGCTACACCTTC.

The chain couples TRBV19 to TRBJ2-3; D may be TRBD2 (5 bases). This CDR3 has 13 amino acids. Germline values: CDR1 LNHDA, CDR2 SQIVND (reference sequence). The V end was cut by 10 bases, the J end by 0 bases, with 11 bases between. CDR3 residues: CATTEGSTDTQYF. Here the CDR3 DNA reads TGTGCCACCACAGAGGGAAGCACAGATACGCAGTATTTT.

V and J are TRBV30 and TRBJ2-3; TRBD2 aligns across 7 bases. The CDR3 runs 13 residues. The trim removed 2 bases at V and 6 bases at J, leaving 5 bases unmatched. Per germline, CDR1 GTSNPN and CDR2 SVGIG (reference sequence). CDR3 region: CAWSPGRGDTQYF. CDR3 sequence (DNA): TGTGCCTGGAGTCCGGGGAGGGGCGATACGCAGTATTTT.